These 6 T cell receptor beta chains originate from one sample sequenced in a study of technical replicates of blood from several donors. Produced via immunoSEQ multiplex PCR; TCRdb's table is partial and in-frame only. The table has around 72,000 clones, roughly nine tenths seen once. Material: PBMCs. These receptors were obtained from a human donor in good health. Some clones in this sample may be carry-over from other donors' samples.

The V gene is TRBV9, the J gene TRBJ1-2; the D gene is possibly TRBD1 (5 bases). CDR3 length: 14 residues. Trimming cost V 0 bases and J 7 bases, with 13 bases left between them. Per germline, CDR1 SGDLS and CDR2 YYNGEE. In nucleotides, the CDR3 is TGTGCCAGCAGCGTAGCTTGGGGGGGTAGTGGCTACACCTTC. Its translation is CASSVAWGGSGYTF.

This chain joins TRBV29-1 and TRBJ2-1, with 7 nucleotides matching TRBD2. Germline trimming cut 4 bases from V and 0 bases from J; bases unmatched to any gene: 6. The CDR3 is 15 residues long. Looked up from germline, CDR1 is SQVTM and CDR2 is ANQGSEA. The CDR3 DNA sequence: TGCAGCGTTGGTGGGCTAGCGGACTCCTACAATGAGCAGTTCTTC. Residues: CSVGGLADSYNEQFF.

The CDR3 loop is CASSLARIHYGYTF. Here the CDR3 DNA reads TGTGCCAGCAGTTTAGCTAGGATACACTATGGCTACACCTTC. The chain employs TRBV6-5 and TRBJ1-2; D unclear. CDR3 size: 14 residues. The germline V gene has CDR1 MNHEY and CDR2 SVGAGI. Trimming pared 4 bases from V and 3 bases from J, leaving 12 bases between.

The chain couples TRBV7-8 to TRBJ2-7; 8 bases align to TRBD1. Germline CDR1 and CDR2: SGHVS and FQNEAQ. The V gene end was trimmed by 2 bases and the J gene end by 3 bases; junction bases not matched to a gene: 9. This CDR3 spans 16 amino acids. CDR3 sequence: CASSLRGRGRLYEQYF. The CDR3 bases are TGTGCCAGCAGCTTAAGGGGCAGGGGGCGACTCTACGAGCAGTACTTC.

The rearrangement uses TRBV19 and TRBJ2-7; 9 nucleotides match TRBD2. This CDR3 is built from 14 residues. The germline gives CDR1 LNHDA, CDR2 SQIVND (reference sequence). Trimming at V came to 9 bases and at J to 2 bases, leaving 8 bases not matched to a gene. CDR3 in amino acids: CARDAAGGPYEQYF. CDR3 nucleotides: TGTGCCAGAGATGCGGCGGGAGGGCCCTACGAGCAGTACTTC.

The CDR3 reads CASCLAGGGTDTQYF. The CDR3 bases are TGTGCCAGTTGTTTAGCGGGAGGGGGCACAGATACGCAGTATTTT. This rearrangement joins TRBV19 to TRBJ2-3, with TRBD2 matching over 11 bases. The germline CDR1 and CDR2 sequences are LNHDA and SQIVND (reference sequence). V lost 8 bases to trimming and J lost 1 base; unmatched junction nucleotides: 5. The CDR3 spans 15 residues.